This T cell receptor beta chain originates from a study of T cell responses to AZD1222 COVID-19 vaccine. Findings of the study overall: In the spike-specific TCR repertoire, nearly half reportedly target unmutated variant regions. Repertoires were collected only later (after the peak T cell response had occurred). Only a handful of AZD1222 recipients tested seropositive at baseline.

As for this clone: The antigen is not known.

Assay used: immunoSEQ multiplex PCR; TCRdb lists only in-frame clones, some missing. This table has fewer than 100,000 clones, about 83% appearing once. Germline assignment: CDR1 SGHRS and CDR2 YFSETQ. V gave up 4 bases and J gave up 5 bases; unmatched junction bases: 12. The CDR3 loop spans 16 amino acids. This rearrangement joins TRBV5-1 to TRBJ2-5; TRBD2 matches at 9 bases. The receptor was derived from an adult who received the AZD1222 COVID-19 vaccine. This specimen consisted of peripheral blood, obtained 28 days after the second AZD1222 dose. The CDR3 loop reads CASSPGSSGGSETQYF. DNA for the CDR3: TGCGCCAGCAGCCCCGGTAGTAGCGGGGGTTCGGAGACCCAGTACTTC.